This is a list of T cell receptor beta chains from one sample in a study of blood T cell repertoires in COVID-19. Produced via immunoSEQ multiplex PCR; TCRdb's table is partial and in-frame only. Among roughly 41,000 clones listed, around 80% were seen once. The material sequenced was peripheral blood. Every receptor here comes from a man aged 55 to 70 with COVID-19, enrolled during active disease. Both conserved end residues are part of each CDR3. The order of the fields is CDR3 protein, V gene.

CDR3aa: CASRGELSSYEQYF
v_gene: TRBV5-4

CDR3aa: CASSLDPGFSPLHF
v_gene: TRBV11-2

CDR3aa: CASSFRQTANTGELFF
v_gene: TRBV6-2/TRBV6-3

CDR3aa: CASSQPPLAGSLYNEQFF
v_gene: TRBV4-1

CDR3aa: CASSYPASRQYF
v_gene: TRBV11-2

CDR3aa: CASSPRGGNTGELFF
v_gene: TRBV28

CDR3aa: CASSPAMREKLFF
v_gene: TRBV7-8

CDR3aa: CATSTRDREETQYF
v_gene: TRBV15

CDR3aa: CASRPPSTGYQETQYF
v_gene: TRBV6-6

CDR3aa: CASSPGQSMNTEAFF
v_gene: TRBV28

CDR3aa: CASSPPNRLRKVEETQYF
v_gene: TRBV18

CDR3aa: CASSLEGGAAEAFF
v_gene: TRBV5-1